This is a list of T cell receptor beta chains from one sample in a study of regulatory T cells in long-lasting Graves disease. Using its own MiXCR run on the multiplex PCR reads, TCRdb lists one record per CDR3 protein. The sample has 400,000 to 550,000 distinct CDR3 sequences, roughly 17% seen once. This sample was shared with a second study, whose subject was T cells in Graves' hyperthyroidism and ophthalmopathy.

The sample was peripheral blood mononuclear cells (PBMCs), taken at new diagnosis, from a patient treated with antithyroid drugs. The receptors were sampled from a woman in her twenties or thirties with Graves disease. The CDR3 runs from the conserved cysteine through the conserved F or W. The D gene is left open where the match is weak. Only part of the rows carry a size: once, few, many, or a class if the clone is expanded.

clone_size	v_call	d_call	j_call	cdr3_aa	cdr3_nt
many	TRBV28	NA	TRBJ2-1	CASSTLLRSYNEQFF	TGTGCCAGCAGCACACTCCTGCGCTCCTACAATGAGCAGTTCTTC
few	TRBV27	NA	TRBJ1-6	CASSSPDGSNSPLHF	TGTGCCAGCAGTTCTCCGGACGGATCCAATTCACCCCTCCACTTT
once	TRBV6-1	TRBD2	TRBJ2-1	CASRAPGLAGDEQFF	TGTGCCAGCAGGGCTCCGGGACTAGCGGGAGATGAGCAGTTCTTC
few	TRBV7-2	TRBD1	TRBJ2-5	CASSSDRIETQYF	TGTGCCAGCAGCTCGGACAGGATAGAGACCCAGTACTTC
many	TRBV29-1	NA	TRBJ2-1	CSVEVGRANEQFF	TGCAGCGTTGAAGTTGGCAGGGCTAATGAGCAGTTCTTC
many	TRBV5-1	NA	TRBJ2-3	CASSPGGGADTQYF	TGCGCCAGCAGCCCTGGCGGGGGCGCAGATACGCAGTATTTT
many	TRBV7-2	NA	TRBJ2-2	CASSAGPPNTGELFF	TGTGCCAGCAGCGCGGGACCGCCTAACACCGGGGAGCTGTTTTTT
NA	TRBV12-3/TRBV12-4	TRBD1	TRBJ2-1	CASNQAGQGFFYEQFF	TGTGCCAGCAACCAGGCGGGACAGGGGTTTTTCTATGAGCAGTTCTTC
many	TRBV28	TRBD2	TRBJ2-5	CASRGLAGDRKTQYF	TGTGCCAGCAGGGGACTAGCGGGAGATCGAAAGACCCAGTACTTC
NA	TRBV28	NA	TRBJ2-3	CANSLGRDTQYF	TGTGCCAACAGTTTAGGGAGAGATACGCAGTATTTT
NA	TRBV24-1	TRBD2	TRBJ2-3	CATSDYRLAGGSTDTQYF	TGTGCCACCAGTGATTATCGACTAGCGGGAGGGAGCACAGATACGCAGTATTTT
many	TRBV30	TRBD2	TRBJ2-2	CAWTFLAVGGELFF	TGTGCCTGGACCTTCCTAGCGGTGGGCGGGGAGCTGTTTTTT
many	TRBV30	NA	TRBJ2-1	CAWRAPRPASYNEQFF	TGTGCCTGGAGAGCTCCGCGGCCGGCCTCCTACAATGAGCAGTTCTTC
many	TRBV28	NA	TRBJ2-1	CASSFFGTSYGSYNEQFF	TGTGCCAGCAGTTTTTTCGGGACATCCTATGGGTCCTACAATGAGCAGTTCTTC
many	TRBV6-5	TRBD1	TRBJ2-2	CASSYGQGVSGELFF	TGTGCCAGCAGTTACGGACAGGGGGTTTCCGGGGAGCTGTTTTTT
NA	TRBV30	NA	TRBJ1-2	CAWSVGTNYGYTF	TGTGCCTGGAGTGTTGGGACTAACTATGGCTACACCTTC
NA	TRBV9	TRBD2	TRBJ2-2	CASSPRTSGKGGELFF	TGTGCCAGCAGCCCCCGGACTAGCGGGAAAGGCGGGGAGCTGTTTTTT
many	TRBV3-1	NA	TRBJ1-2	CASSQGTVYGYTF	TGTGCCAGCAGCCAAGGGACGGTATATGGCTACACCTTC
NA	TRBV20-1	TRBD1	TRBJ2-1	CSGTLWDRGQSSYNEQFF	TGCAGTGGAACTCTGTGGGACAGGGGTCAGAGCTCCTACAATGAGCAGTTCTTC
many	TRBV28	TRBD2	TRBJ2-7	CASSLPRGLAHTYEQYF	TGTGCCAGCAGTCTCCCACGTGGACTAGCGCATACCTACGAGCAGTACTTC
many	TRBV2	TRBD2	TRBJ2-5	CASSKTSGRAGETQYF	TGTGCCAGCAGCAAAACTAGCGGGAGGGCCGGGGAGACCCAGTACTTC
many	TRBV20-1	NA	TRBJ2-7	CSAKGKFSYEQYF	TGCAGTGCTAAAGGGAAATTCTCCTACGAGCAGTACTTC
many	TRBV20-1	NA	TRBJ2-5	CSALSQGETQYF	TGCAGTGCGCTATCCCAGGGGGAGACCCAGTACTTC
NA	TRBV4-3	NA	TRBJ1-3	CASSQDLGLFLGDTIYF	TGCGCCAGCAGCCAAGATCTAGGACTTTTTTTAGGAGACACCATATATTTT
many	TRBV7-3	NA	TRBJ1-1	CASRDTSEGTEAFF	TGTGCCAGCCGGGACACCTCCGAAGGCACTGAAGCTTTCTTT
many	TRBV12-3/TRBV12-4	NA	TRBJ2-7	CASSPTGPSSGEQYF	TGTGCCAGCAGTCCAACAGGGCCCAGTTCGGGCGAGCAGTACTTC
many	TRBV11-2	NA	TRBJ2-1	CASSLRLDLWHEQFF	TGTGCCAGCAGCCTAAGACTAGACCTTTGGCATGAGCAGTTCTTC
many	TRBV7-9	NA	TRBJ2-1	CASSLGIGVPARNEQFF	TGTGCCAGCAGCTTAGGGATTGGGGTTCCAGCACGCAATGAGCAGTTCTTC
NA	TRBV18	NA	TRBJ2-3	CASSPPSGPNTDTQYF	TGTGCCAGCTCGCCACCCTCGGGACCAAACACAGATACGCAGTATTTT
NA	TRBV10-3	NA	TRBJ1-3	CAIRQGTGGNTIYF	TGTGCCATCAGACAAGGGACCGGAGGAAACACCATATATTTT
many	TRBV5-1	TRBD1	TRBJ2-7	CASSSTGAVYEQYF	TGCGCCAGCAGCTCAACAGGGGCCGTCTACGAGCAGTACTTC
NA	TRBV19	NA	TRBJ1-5	CASTPGFINQPQHF	TGTGCCAGTACCCCTGGGTTTATTAATCAGCCCCAGCATTTT
few	TRBV4-2	NA	TRBJ1-1	CASSQDRRRPNTEAFF	TGTGCCAGCAGCCAAGATCGGCGACGGCCTAACACTGAAGCTTTCTTT
many	TRBV28	NA	TRBJ2-5	CASSFLSGLSQGETQYF	TGTGCCAGCAGTTTTCTGTCGGGACTATCACAGGGAGAGACCCAGTACTTC
many	TRBV28	NA	TRBJ2-1	CASSLVRRGWQFF	TGTGCCAGCAGTTTAGTACGGCGGGGATGGCAGTTCTTC
few	TRBV29-1	NA	TRBJ2-7	CSVFQGSSYEQYF	TGCAGCGTTTTCCAGGGGAGCTCCTACGAGCAGTACTTC
NA	TRBV20-1	NA	TRBJ2-3	CSAPIRERPDYTDTQYF	TGCAGTGCCCCGATCCGGGAGCGTCCCGATTACACAGATACGCAGTATTTT
many	TRBV11-2	TRBD1	TRBJ2-7	CASSPKTGVDYEQYF	TGTGCCAGCAGCCCCAAGACAGGGGTGGACTACGAGCAGTACTTC
many	TRBV5-1	NA	TRBJ2-1	CASSRIDVRNNEQFF	TGCGCCAGCAGTAGGATTGACGTCCGTAACAATGAGCAGTTCTTC
few	TRBV10-2	TRBD2	TRBJ2-7	CASGSGITYEQYF	TGCGCCAGCGGGAGCGGGATAACCTACGAGCAGTACTTC
few	TRBV7-9	NA	TRBJ2-7	CASSPDYSYEQYF	TGTGCCAGCAGCCCTGATTACTCCTACGAGCAGTACTTC
NA	TRBV2	TRBD1	TRBJ2-7	CASSNPDRVVSYEQYF	TGTGCCAGCAGCAACCCGGACAGGGTCGTATCCTACGAGCAGTACTTC
NA	TRBV19	NA	TRBJ1-1	CASSIDAAPEAFF	TGTGCCAGTAGTATTGACGCGGCCCCTGAAGCTTTCTTT
NA	TRBV20-1	TRBD1	TRBJ1-3	CSAPNPDRERNTIYF	TGCAGTGCCCCCAACCCGGACAGGGAAAGAAACACCATATATTTT
many	TRBV20-1	TRBD2	TRBJ2-7	CSARAGLAGYEQYF	TGCAGTGCTAGGGCGGGACTAGCGGGCTACGAGCAGTACTTC
NA	TRBV19	NA	TRBJ2-7	CASSIFTEQYF	TGTGCCAGTAGTATCTTTACGGAGCAGTACTTC
NA	TRBV4-1	NA	TRBJ1-1	CASSQGRGLNTEAFF	TGCGCCAGCAGCCAAGGCAGGGGCCTGAACACTGAAGCTTTCTTT
few	TRBV5-1	NA	TRBJ2-7	CASSLGGASSEQYF	TGCGCCAGCAGCTTGGGGGGCGCTTCATCCGAGCAGTACTTC
many	TRBV11-2	NA	TRBJ2-5	CASSLLGEETQYF	TGTGCCAGCAGCTTGCTAGGGGAAGAGACCCAGTACTTC
many	TRBV30	NA	TRBJ1-6	CAWRDSLGASPLHF	TGTGCCTGGAGGGACTCTCTAGGTGCTTCACCCCTCCACTTT
many	TRBV15	NA	TRBJ1-2	CATSGDRGRRGYTF	TGTGCCACCAGCGGGGACCGAGGTCGAAGAGGCTACACCTTC
many	TRBV2	NA	TRBJ2-5	CASTEGETQYF	TGTGCCAGCACCGAAGGGGAGACCCAGTACTTC
NA	TRBV6-1	TRBD2	TRBJ2-7	CASKLLAGDYEQYF	TGTGCCAGCAAGCTACTAGCGGGAGACTACGAGCAGTACTTC
many	TRBV7-6	NA	TRBJ1-2	CASSPTGRAYGYTF	TGTGCCAGCAGCCCCACCGGCAGGGCCTATGGCTACACCTTC
few	TRBV18	NA	TRBJ2-7	CASSEGVDYEQYF	TGTGCCAGCTCCGAAGGAGTGGATTACGAGCAGTACTTC
many	TRBV6-2/TRBV6-3	NA	TRBJ2-7	CASGKGKRYSYEQYF	TGTGCCAGCGGTAAGGGGAAAAGATATTCCTACGAGCAGTACTTC
NA	TRBV6-1	NA	TRBJ1-2	CASRLQDTYGYTF	TGTGCCAGCAGATTACAGGACACCTATGGCTACACCTTC
many	TRBV5-1	TRBD2	TRBJ2-1	CASTTSGHYNEQFF	TGCGCCAGCACGACTAGCGGACACTACAATGAGCAGTTCTTC